This T cell receptor (beta chain) was recorded in a study of T cell responses to AZD1222 COVID-19 vaccine. Study results and caveats: Regions left unmutated in variants are reportedly the target of nearly half of spike-specific TCRs. A mostly white British donor set with more females was recruited, and clonal diversity was possibly underestimated.

With 3 bases removed from V and 1 base from J, the gap between germline ends came to 9 bases. Germline V lookup: CDR1 MDHEN, CDR2 SYDVKM. The CDR3 spans 14 residues. As to this clone: Its antigen remains unidentified.

The assay was immunoSEQ multiplex PCR, and TCRdb's table has in-frame clones only and misses some. This repertoire shows some 150,000 clones, 85% to 95% found once; its top ten account for about 1.6%. V and J are TRBV28 and TRBJ1-2; D is unclear. This TCR was recovered from an adult who received the AZD1222 COVID-19 vaccine. Material: peripheral blood, obtained 28 days after the second AZD1222 dose. The CDR3 spells CASSLVVLNYGYTF. CDR3 DNA sequence: TGTGCCAGCAGTTTGGTCGTCCTTAACTATGGCTACACCTTC.